These 14 T cell receptor beta chains share one sample of origin, sequenced in a study of early T cells in non-severe SARS-CoV-2 infection. MiXCR, run by TCRdb on the 5' RACE reads, gives a single entry per CDR3 protein. Of about 62,000 distinct CDR3 sequences listed, approximately 9% are singletons. Sequencing was performed on whole blood. Every receptor here comes from an adult who was a healthcare worker with PCR-confirmed SARS-CoV-2 infection or an uninfected control (not recorded which).

This clonotype was counted ten times or more. This chain connects TRBV10-3 to TRBJ1-1, with D perhaps matching TRBD1 (5 bases). The CDR3 sequence is 16 residues long. Germline V gene sequence: CDR1 ENHRY, CDR2 SYGVKD. Trimming left V 3 bases short and J 2 bases short, with 16 bases between. CDR3 nucleotides: TGTGCCATCAGTGAAGTTGGGGGACCGACTAACACTGAAGCTTTCTTT. Amino acids: CAISEVGGPTNTEAFF.

This clonotype was picked up a small number of times. The gene calls are TRBV6-1 and TRBJ2-7, with 7 nucleotides matching TRBD1. The germline V gene has CDR1 MNHNS and CDR2 SASEGT. The CDR3 has 14 amino acids. V dropped 6 bases and J dropped 3; count of bases not matched to a gene: 8. This CDR3 is CASSPDRSFYEQYV. Written as DNA, the CDR3 is TGTGCCAGCAGCCCGGACAGGTCGTTCTACGAGCAGTACGTC.

The chain's CDR3 is CASRIDPTRETQYF. CDR3 DNA sequence: TGTGCCAGCAGGATAGACCCGACCCGGGAGACCCAGTACTTC. The rearrangement joins TRBV6-5 to TRBJ2-5; D unresolved. Germline V gives CDR1 MNHEY, CDR2 SVGAGI. The V gene lost 6 bases and the J gene lost 5 bases, with 16 bases spanning the gap. The CDR3 sequence is 14 residues long.

This clonotype was picked up many times. The chain uses TRBV7-9 and TRBJ1-6; 7 bases align to TRBD1. V was clipped by 4 bases and J by 6 bases; unmatched bases: 9. Per the germline V gene, CDR1 is SEHNR and CDR2 is FQNEAQ (reference sequence). The CDR3 consists of 16 residues. CDR3 bases: TGTGCCAGCAGCTCACAATACAGGGGCAGTAATTCACCCCTCCACTTT. This sequence encodes CASSSQYRGSNSPLHF.

This clonotype was detected a few times. The chain recombines TRBV6-5 with TRBJ2-5; TRBD1 matches 10 bases. The CDR3 consists of 16 residues. Germline lookup yields CDR1 MNHEY and CDR2 SVGAGI. V trimming: 0 bases; J trimming: 7 bases; junction bases outside the gene matches: 8. CDR3: CASSYSGTGAEGTQYF. CDR3 coding DNA: TGTGCCAGCAGTTACTCTGGGACAGGGGCGGAGGGGACCCAGTACTTC.

In its sample, this clonotype was seen many times. The gene calls are TRBV6-6 and TRBJ2-7; D is perhaps TRBD2 (5 bases). Germline V gene lookup returns CDR1 MNHNY and CDR2 SVGAGI (reference sequence). The ends were cut back, 0 bases at V and 10 bases at J, with 13 bases in the middle. The CDR3 is made up of 13 amino acids. CDR3 in DNA: TGTGCCAGCAGTTACTCCCCTGCCGAGGGCCAGTACGTC. It yields the protein CASSYSPAEGQYV.

This clonotype has a handful of counts. The chain couples TRBV7-9 to TRBJ2-7; 8 bases map to TRBD1. The CDR3 runs 13 residues. The germline gives CDR1 SEHNR, CDR2 FQNEAQ (reference sequence). CDR3 protein: CASGFDRGDEQYV. The CDR3 nucleotides read TGTGCCAGCGGCTTCGACAGGGGCGACGAGCAGTACGTC.

The chain couples TRBV3-1 to TRBJ2-5, with TRBD2 as a possible D gene (5 bases). Germline V gene data show CDR1 as LGHDT and CDR2 as YNNKEL (reference sequence). The germline V and J ends were trimmed by 4 bases and 2 bases, with 11 bases remaining between them. The CDR3 runs 14 residues. In DNA form, the CDR3 reads TGTGCCAGCAGCCGTACGGGGAGTCAAGAGACCCAGTACTTC. Protein product: CASSRTGSQETQYF.

This chain links TRBV20-1 with TRBJ1-1; D not resolved. This CDR3 comprises 12 residues. Looked up from germline, CDR1 is DFQATT and CDR2 is SNEGSKA (reference sequence). Trimming shortened V by 6 bases and J by 0 bases, and 8 bases separated the two germline ends. DNA of the CDR3: TGCAGTGCCCCTACCATGAACACTGAAGCTTTCTTT. Translated, it gives CSAPTMNTEAFF.

In this sample, this clonotype is medium-sized. The rearrangement joins TRBV12-3 or TRBV12-4 to TRBJ2-2, with 7 nucleotides matching TRBD1. Trimming cost V 6 bases and J 6 bases; bases outside gene matches: 13. The CDR3 sequence is 16 residues long. This CDR3 is CASSTLWGDRAGELFF. CDR3 nucleotides: TGTGCCAGCAGCACGTTATGGGGCGACAGGGCCGGGGAGCTGTTTTTT.

This clonotype has a count of ten or more. Here the CDR3 DNA reads TGTGCCAGCAGCCAAGTAAACACCATATATTTT. Translation gives CASSQVNTIYF. The chain is built from TRBV14 and TRBJ1-3; no reliable D call. This CDR3 is 11 amino acids long. CDR1 is SGHDN, CDR2 FVKESK, per germline. Trimming took off 1 base at V and 6 bases at J, with 1 base between the two ends.

The chain links TRBV20-1 to TRBJ1-1; no reliable D call. V lost 5 bases to trimming and J lost 7 bases, with 11 bases between them. This CDR3 is built from 11 residues. Germline CDR1 is DFQATT and CDR2 is SNEGSKA (reference sequence). CDR3 amino acids: CSAYREDEAFF. Written as DNA, the CDR3 is TGCAGTGCTTACCGGGAGGATGAAGCTTTCTTT.

About this clonotype: The junction departs from the called germline gene at one end, perhaps through a read error. The chain carries TRBV12-5 and TRBJ1-6; 8 bases are a match to TRBD1. This CDR3 region has 17 residues. Looked up from germline, CDR1 is LGHNT and CDR2 is FRNRAP. Here the CDR3 reads CVSGLVIGTGFNSPLHF. Here the CDR3 DNA reads TGTGTTAGTGGTTTGGTAATCGGGACAGGCTTTAATTCACCCCTCCACTTT.

In this sample, this clonotype turned up many times. This chain connects TRBV29-1 to TRBJ1-1; D call uncertain. The CDR3 runs 13 residues. Per germline, CDR1 SQVTM and CDR2 ANQGSEA. The V and J ends lost 7 bases and 0 bases respectively, with 12 bases between them. CDR3 nucleotides: TGCAGCGCCGAATCCAGGCTGAACACTGAAGCTTTCTTT. Its protein is CSAESRLNTEAFF.